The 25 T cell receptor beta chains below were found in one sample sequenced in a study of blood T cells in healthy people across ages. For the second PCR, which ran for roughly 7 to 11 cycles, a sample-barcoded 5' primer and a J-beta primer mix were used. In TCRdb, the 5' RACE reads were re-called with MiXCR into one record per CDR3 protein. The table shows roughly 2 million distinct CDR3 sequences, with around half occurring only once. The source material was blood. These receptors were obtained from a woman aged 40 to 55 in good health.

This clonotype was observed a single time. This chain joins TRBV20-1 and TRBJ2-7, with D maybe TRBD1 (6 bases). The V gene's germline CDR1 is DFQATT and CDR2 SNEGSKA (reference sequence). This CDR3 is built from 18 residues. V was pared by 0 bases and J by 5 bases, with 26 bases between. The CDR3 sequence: CSARDIKGRDTLRDEQYF. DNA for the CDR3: TGCAGTGCTAGAGATATCAAAGGCCGGGACACCTTACGGGACGAGCAGTACTTC.

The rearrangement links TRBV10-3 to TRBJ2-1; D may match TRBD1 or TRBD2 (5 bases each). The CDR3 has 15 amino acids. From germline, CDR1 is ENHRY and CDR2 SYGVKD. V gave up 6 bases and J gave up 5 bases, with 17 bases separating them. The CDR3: CAIRPGTQVDNEQFF. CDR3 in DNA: TGTGCCATCAGGCCCGGGACCCAAGTGGACAATGAGCAGTTCTTC.

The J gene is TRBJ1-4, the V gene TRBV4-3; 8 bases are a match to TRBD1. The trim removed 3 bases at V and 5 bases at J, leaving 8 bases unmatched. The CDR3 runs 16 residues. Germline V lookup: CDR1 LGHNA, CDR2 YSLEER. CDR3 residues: CASSQDRAHENEKLFF. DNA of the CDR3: TGCGCCAGCAGCCAGGACAGGGCCCATGAAAATGAAAAACTGTTTTTT.

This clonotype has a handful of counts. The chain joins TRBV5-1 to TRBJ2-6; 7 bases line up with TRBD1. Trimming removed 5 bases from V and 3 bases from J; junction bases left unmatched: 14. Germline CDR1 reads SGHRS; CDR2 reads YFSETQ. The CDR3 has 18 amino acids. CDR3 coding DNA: TGCGCCAGCAGTGACCCCGCAGGGGGAATATTTGGGGCCAACGTCCTGACTTTC. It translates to CASSDPAGGIFGANVLTF.

This CDR3 reads CASNGPYNEQFF. In DNA form, the CDR3 reads TGTGCCAGCAACGGGCCGTACAATGAGCAGTTCTTC. The chain links TRBV7-9 to TRBJ2-1; D unclear. The V end was cut by 7 bases, the J end by 4 bases, with 8 bases between. Germline V gene lookup returns CDR1 SEHNR and CDR2 FQNEAQ (reference sequence). This CDR3 is 12 amino acids long. Based on the CDR3 plus reference TRBV7-9 and TRBJ2-1, the full variable domain is DTGVSQNPRHKITKRGQNVTFRCDPISEHNRLYWYRQTLGQGPEFLTYFQNEAQLEKSRLLSDRFSAERPKGSFSTLEIQRTEQGDSAMYLCASNGPYNEQFFGPGTRLTVL.

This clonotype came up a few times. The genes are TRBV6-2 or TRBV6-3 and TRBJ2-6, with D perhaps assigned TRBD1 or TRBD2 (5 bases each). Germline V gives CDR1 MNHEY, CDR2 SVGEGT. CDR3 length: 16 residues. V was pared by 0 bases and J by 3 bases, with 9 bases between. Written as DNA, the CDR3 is TGTGCCAGCAGTTACTCGAGGGGCGATGGGGCCAACGTCCTGACTTTC. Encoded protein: CASSYSRGDGANVLTF.

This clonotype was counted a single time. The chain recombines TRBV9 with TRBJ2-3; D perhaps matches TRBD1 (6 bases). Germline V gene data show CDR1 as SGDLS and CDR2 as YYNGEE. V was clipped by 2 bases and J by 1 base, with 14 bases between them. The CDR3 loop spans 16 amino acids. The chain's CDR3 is CASSVKTPGGTDTQYF. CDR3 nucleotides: TGTGCCAGCAGCGTCAAGACCCCAGGGGGCACAGATACGCAGTATTTT.

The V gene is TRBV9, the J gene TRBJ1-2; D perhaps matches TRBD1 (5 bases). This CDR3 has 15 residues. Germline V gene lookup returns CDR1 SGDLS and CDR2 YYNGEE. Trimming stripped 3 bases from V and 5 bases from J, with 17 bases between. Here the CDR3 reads CASSEGPSVSYGYTF. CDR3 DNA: TGTGCCAGCAGCGAGGGGCCTTCGGTTAGTTATGGCTACACCTTC.

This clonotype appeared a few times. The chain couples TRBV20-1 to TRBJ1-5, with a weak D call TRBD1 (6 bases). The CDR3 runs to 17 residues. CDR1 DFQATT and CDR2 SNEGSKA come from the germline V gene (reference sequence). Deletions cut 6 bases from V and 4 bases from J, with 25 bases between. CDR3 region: CSATGLGEGGRNQPQHF. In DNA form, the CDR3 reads TGCAGTGCGACCGGGTTGGGGGAGGGGGGTCGTAATCAGCCCCAGCATTTT.

The CDR3 region has the DNA TGTGCCAGCTCTGAACTCGGCTACGGGGCCAACGTCCTGACTTTC. It specifies CASSELGYGANVLTF. The rearrangement links TRBV2 to TRBJ2-6; the D is unclear. The CDR3 is 15 amino acids. Germline V CDR1 and CDR2: SNHLY, FYNNEI. Trimming left V 8 bases short and J 4 bases short, with 15 bases between.

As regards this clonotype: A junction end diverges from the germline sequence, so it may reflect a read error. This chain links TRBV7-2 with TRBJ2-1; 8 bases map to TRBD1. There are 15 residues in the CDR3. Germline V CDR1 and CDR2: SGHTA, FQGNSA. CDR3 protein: CASSLEGTGRTQQFF. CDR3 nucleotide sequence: TGTGCCAGTAGCTTAGAGGGGACAGGCCGAACCCAGCAGTTCTTC.

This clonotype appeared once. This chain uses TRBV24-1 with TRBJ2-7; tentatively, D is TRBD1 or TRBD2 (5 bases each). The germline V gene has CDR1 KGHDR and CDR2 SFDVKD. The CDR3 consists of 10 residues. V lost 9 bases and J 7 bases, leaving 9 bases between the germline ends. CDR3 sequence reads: CATGGSEQYF. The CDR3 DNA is TGTGCCACCGGGGGTAGTGAGCAGTACTTC.

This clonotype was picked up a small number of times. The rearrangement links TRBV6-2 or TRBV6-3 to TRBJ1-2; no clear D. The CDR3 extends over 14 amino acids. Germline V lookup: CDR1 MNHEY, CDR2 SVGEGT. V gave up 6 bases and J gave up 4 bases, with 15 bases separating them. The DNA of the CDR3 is TGTGCCAGCAGAACGGGAGCCATACTCTATGGCTACACCTTC. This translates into CASRTGAILYGYTF.

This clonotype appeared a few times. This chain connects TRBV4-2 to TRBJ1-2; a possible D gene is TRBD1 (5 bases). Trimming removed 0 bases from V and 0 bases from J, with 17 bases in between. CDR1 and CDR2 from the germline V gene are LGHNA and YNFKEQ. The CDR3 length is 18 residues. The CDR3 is CASSQDIGQGVANYGYTF. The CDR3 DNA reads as TGTGCCAGCAGCCAAGATATTGGGCAGGGAGTAGCTAACTATGGCTACACCTTC.

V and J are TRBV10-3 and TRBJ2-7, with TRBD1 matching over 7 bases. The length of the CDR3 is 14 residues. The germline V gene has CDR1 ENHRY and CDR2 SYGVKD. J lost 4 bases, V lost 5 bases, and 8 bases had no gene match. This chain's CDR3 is CAISSGQRPYEQYF. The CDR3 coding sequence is TGTGCCATCAGTTCGGGACAGCGACCATACGAGCAGTACTTC.

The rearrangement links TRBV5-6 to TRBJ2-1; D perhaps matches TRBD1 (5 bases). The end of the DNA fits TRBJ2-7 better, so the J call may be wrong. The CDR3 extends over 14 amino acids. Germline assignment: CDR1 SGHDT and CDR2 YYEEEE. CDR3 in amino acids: CASSLGAGSSEQYF. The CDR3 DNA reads TGTGCCAGCAGCTTGGGGGCAGGGTCATCCGAGCAGTACTTC.

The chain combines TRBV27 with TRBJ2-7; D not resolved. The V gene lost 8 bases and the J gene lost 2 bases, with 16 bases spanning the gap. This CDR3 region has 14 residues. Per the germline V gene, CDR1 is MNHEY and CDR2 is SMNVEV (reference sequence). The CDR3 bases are TGTGCCAGCCGCGACGACACCCCGACCTACGAGCAGTACTTC. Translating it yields CASRDDTPTYEQYF.

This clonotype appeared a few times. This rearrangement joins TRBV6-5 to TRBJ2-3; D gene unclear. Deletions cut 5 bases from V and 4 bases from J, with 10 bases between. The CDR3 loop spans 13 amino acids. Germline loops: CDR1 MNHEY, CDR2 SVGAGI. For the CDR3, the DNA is TGTGCCAGCAGTCTCCGCCAGGCAGATACGCAGTATTTT. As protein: CASSLRQADTQYF.

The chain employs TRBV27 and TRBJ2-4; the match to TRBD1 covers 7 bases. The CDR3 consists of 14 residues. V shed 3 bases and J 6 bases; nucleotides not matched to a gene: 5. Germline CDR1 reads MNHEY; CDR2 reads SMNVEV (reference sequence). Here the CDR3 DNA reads TGTGCCAGCAGTTTCTCCCGGGACAGAAACATTCAGTACTTC. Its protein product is CASSFSRDRNIQYF.

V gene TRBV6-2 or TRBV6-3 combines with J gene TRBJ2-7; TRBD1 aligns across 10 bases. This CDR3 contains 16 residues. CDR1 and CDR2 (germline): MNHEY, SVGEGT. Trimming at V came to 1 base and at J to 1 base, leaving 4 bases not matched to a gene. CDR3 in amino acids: CASSYLGQGLSYEQYF. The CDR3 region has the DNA TGTGCCAGCAGTTACTTGGGACAGGGGCTATCCTACGAGCAGTACTTC.

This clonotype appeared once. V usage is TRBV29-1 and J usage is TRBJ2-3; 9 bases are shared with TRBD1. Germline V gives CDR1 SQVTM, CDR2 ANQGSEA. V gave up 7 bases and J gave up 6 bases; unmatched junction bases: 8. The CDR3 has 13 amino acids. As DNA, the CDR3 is TGCAGCGGTTTTGGACAGGGGCGGGATACGCAGTATTTT. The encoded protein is CSGFGQGRDTQYF.

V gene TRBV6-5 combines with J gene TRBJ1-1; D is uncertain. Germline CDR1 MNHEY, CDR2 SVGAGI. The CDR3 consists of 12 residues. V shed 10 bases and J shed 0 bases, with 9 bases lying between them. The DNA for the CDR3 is TGTGCCACCAAAGCCCTGAACACTGAAGCTTTCTTT. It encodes CATKALNTEAFF.

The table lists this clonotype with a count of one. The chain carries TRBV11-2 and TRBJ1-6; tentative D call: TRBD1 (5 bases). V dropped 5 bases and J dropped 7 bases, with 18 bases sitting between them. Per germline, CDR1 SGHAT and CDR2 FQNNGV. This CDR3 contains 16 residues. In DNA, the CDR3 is TGTGCCAGCAGCCGAAGGGGCCAGGGCGGAAATTCACCCCTCCACTTT. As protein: CASSRRGQGGNSPLHF.

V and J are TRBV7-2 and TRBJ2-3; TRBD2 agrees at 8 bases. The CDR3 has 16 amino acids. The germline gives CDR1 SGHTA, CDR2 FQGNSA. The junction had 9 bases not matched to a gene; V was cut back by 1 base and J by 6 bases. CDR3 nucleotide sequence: TGTGCCAGCAGCTTAGGGGGACTAGGATTAGCGGATACGCAGTATTTT. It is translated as CASSLGGLGLADTQYF.

The chain's CDR3 is CASSLSGGSWEQYF. DNA for the CDR3: TGTGCCAGCAGTTTAAGCGGGGGGAGTTGGGAGCAGTACTTC. The chain combines TRBV12-3 or TRBV12-4 with TRBJ2-5, with TRBD2 matching 9 bases. This CDR3 has 14 residues. V lost 2 bases and J lost 11; bases outside the gene matches: 9.